This TCR beta chain was retrieved from a study of CD8+ T cells in alopecia areata. Study-wide context: Treatment of the treated patients consisted of oral tofacitinib, 5 to 10 mg twice daily. Whole-study results and caveats: Lesional scalp exceeded normal scalp in clonality, especially in alopecia totalis/universalis.

RNA was extracted and reverse transcribed into cDNA as the sequencing template. Profiled with immunoSEQ multiplex PCR; TCRdb holds only in-frame clones, not every one. The sample shows more than 150,000 clones, 40% to 60% of them seen only once. Note on this clone: Its antigen is as yet unknown.

The receptor was derived from a human donor with alopecia areata. The starting material was CD8+ T cells sorted from blood, obtained at week 0.

In DNA, the CDR3 is TGTGCCAGCAGCCCCTTAGATAGCACAGATACGCAGTATTTT. Its protein is CASSPLDSTDTQYF. The chain employs TRBV27 and TRBJ2-3; no firm D call. V was trimmed by 6 bases and J by 0 bases, leaving 10 bases between them. The CDR3 has 14 residues. In germline, CDR1 is MNHEY, CDR2 SMNVEV (reference sequence).